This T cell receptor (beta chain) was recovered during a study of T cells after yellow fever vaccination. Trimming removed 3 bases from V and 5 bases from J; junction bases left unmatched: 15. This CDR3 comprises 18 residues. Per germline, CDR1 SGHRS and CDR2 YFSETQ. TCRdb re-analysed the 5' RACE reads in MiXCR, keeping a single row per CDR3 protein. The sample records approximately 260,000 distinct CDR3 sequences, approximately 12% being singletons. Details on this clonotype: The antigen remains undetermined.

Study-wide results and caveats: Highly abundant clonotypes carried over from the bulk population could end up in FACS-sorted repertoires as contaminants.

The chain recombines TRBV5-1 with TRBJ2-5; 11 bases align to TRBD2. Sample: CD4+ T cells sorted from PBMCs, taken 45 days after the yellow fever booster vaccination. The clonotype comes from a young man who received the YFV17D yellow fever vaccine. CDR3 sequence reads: CASSWGGGTSGSRETQYF. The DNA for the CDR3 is TGCGCCAGCAGCTGGGGAGGCGGGACTAGCGGCTCCAGGGAGACCCAGTACTTC.